Listed below are T cell receptor beta chains from one sample, sequenced in a study of T cell repertoires in cytomegalovirus infection. TCRdb independently ran MiXCR on the reads; one entry per CDR3 protein. The sample holds a few hundred thousand distinct CDR3 sequences, about 23% seen once. Source material: CD8+ T cells from PBMCs. The receptors here all came from a human donor in good health (CMV status not recorded). Some clones in this sample may be carry-over from other donors' samples. Both conserved end residues are part of each CDR3. The D gene is left open where the match is weak. Only part of the rows carry a size: once, few, many, or a class if the clone is expanded.

CSADYQGETQYF | TGCAGCGCTGACTACCAGGGAGAGACCCAGTACTTC | NA | 12 | TRBJ2-5 | NA | TRBV29-1
CASDPRGRPGEDIQYF | TGTGCCAGCGATCCCCGGGGGAGGCCAGGGGAAGACATTCAGTACTTC | NA | 16 | TRBJ2-4 | few | TRBV7-7
CSARGIRVVNETLFF | TGCAGTGCTAGAGGAATCAGGGTCGTCAATGAAACGCTGTTTTTT | NA | 15 | TRBJ1-4 | NA | TRBV20-1
CASSQVTGLPGNEQFF | TGTGCCAGCAGCCAAGTCACAGGTCTTCCGGGCAATGAGCAGTTCTTC | NA | 16 | TRBJ2-1 | NA | TRBV14
CASSATTGVGEKLFF | TGTGCCAGCAGCGCGACTACAGGGGTAGGGGAAAAACTGTTTTTT | TRBD1 | 15 | TRBJ1-4 | many | TRBV7-8
CASSPGHTGELFF | TGTGCCAGCAGCCCCGGGCACACCGGGGAGCTGTTTTTT | NA | 13 | TRBJ2-2 | many | TRBV7-2
CASSSSGGPLAYEQYF | TGTGCCAGCAGCTCTAGCGGGGGGCCCCTGGCCTACGAGCAGTACTTC | TRBD2 | 16 | TRBJ2-7 | once | TRBV7-9
CATSPLSPNTGELFF | TGCGCCACCTCCCCCCTATCGCCTAACACCGGGGAGCTGTTTTTT | NA | 15 | TRBJ2-2 | NA | TRBV5-1
CSVDPNSGDAYNEQFF | TGCAGCGTTGACCCCAATAGCGGGGATGCCTACAATGAGCAGTTCTTC | TRBD2 | 16 | TRBJ2-1 | few | TRBV29-1
CASQAQGTEAFF | TGTGCCAGCCAAGCACAGGGCACTGAAGCTTTCTTT | NA | 12 | TRBJ1-1 | NA | TRBV19
CSARWGGGEPF | TGCAGTGCTAGATGGGGCGGGGGGGAACCCTTC | TRBD2 | 11 | TRBJ2-1 | many | TRBV20-1
CASGQRLYPNTGELFF | TGTGCCAGCGGGCAGAGACTTTATCCGAACACCGGGGAGCTGTTTTTT | NA | 16 | TRBJ2-2 | NA | TRBV2
CASSLASGENTEAFF | TGTGCCAGCAGCTTAGCGTCCGGGGAGAACACTGAAGCTTTCTTT | NA | 15 | TRBJ1-1 | NA | TRBV7-8
CASSLFISQGNEQFF | TGTGCCAGCAGTCTGTTCATATCACAGGGGAATGAGCAGTTCTTC | TRBD1 | 15 | TRBJ2-1 | NA | TRBV28
CASRSPPGEQYF | TGTGCCAGCCGTAGCCCCCCGGGGGAGCAGTACTTC | NA | 12 | TRBJ2-7 | many | TRBV28
CASSASRITDTQYF | TGTGCCAGCAGTGCGAGTCGGATCACAGATACGCAGTATTTT | NA | 14 | TRBJ2-3 | NA | TRBV2
CASSSRGGYSGNTIYF | TGTGCCAGCAGTAGCCGTGGGGGATACTCTGGAAACACCATATATTTT | NA | 16 | TRBJ1-3 | few | TRBV27
CASSLSGDSPYEQYF | TGTGCCAGCAGCCTGTCTGGCGATTCGCCCTACGAGCAGTACTTC | NA | 15 | TRBJ2-7 | NA | TRBV7-9
CASSLQFLSSYNEQFF | TGTGCCAGCAGTTTACAGTTTCTGAGTTCCTACAATGAGCAGTTCTTC | NA | 16 | TRBJ2-1 | few | TRBV27
CASSLTATTGVYNEQFF | TGTGCCAGCAGCCTTACCGCTACGACAGGGGTCTACAATGAGCAGTTCTTC | TRBD1 | 17 | TRBJ2-1 | few | TRBV6-2/TRBV6-3
CASSLGIGMEAFF | TGTGCCAGCAGTTTAGGTATAGGGATGGAAGCTTTCTTT | NA | 13 | TRBJ1-1 | few | TRBV12-3/TRBV12-4
CASSPGTGPTNYGYTF | TGTGCCAGCAGCCCCGGGACAGGGCCCACTAACTATGGCTACACCTTC | TRBD1 | 16 | TRBJ1-2 | NA | TRBV7-6
CASARGREADEQYF | TGTGCCAGCGCCCGCGGGCGAGAGGCCGACGAGCAGTACTTC | NA | 14 | TRBJ2-7 | many | TRBV7-9
CASSPPGQGTEAFF | TGTGCCAGCAGCCCTCCGGGACAGGGAACTGAAGCTTTCTTT | TRBD1 | 14 | TRBJ1-1 | few | TRBV28
CSAGGGDEQFF | TGCAGTGCTGGGGGTGGGGATGAGCAGTTCTTC | NA | 11 | TRBJ2-1 | many | TRBV20-1
CASSLRVSSSSYNSPLHF | TGTGCCAGCAGTTTACGGGTCTCGTCAAGTTCCTATAATTCACCCCTCCACTTT | NA | 18 | TRBJ1-6 | NA | TRBV12-3/TRBV12-4
CASSQFGAGGRNEQFF | TGCGCCAGCAGCCAATTTGGGGCAGGGGGGAGGAATGAGCAGTTCTTC | NA | 16 | TRBJ2-1 | few | TRBV4-1
CASSPGSEQYF | TGTGCCAGCAGCCCAGGGTCCGAGCAGTACTTC | NA | 11 | TRBJ2-7 | NA | TRBV7-2
CASSLYPNGNYNEQFF | TGTGCCAGCAGTTTATACCCCAACGGGAACTACAATGAGCAGTTCTTC | NA | 16 | TRBJ2-1 | many | TRBV12-3/TRBV12-4
CASSVAMIPNSLGTEAFF | TGTGCCAGCAGCGTAGCGATGATCCCCAACAGCCTAGGGACTGAAGCTTTCTTT | NA | 18 | TRBJ1-1 | NA | TRBV9
CASSSGGASSTDTQYF | TGTGCCAGCAGCTCCGGGGGGGCCTCTAGCACAGATACGCAGTATTTT | TRBD2 | 16 | TRBJ2-3 | NA | TRBV11-2
CASSPPGPSYEQYF | TGTGCCAGCAGTCCACCGGGACCCTCCTACGAGCAGTACTTC | NA | 14 | TRBJ2-7 | few | TRBV28
CASSPSLGAVGELFF | TGTGCCAGCAGCCCCTCATTGGGGGCAGTCGGGGAGCTGTTTTTT | NA | 15 | TRBJ2-2 | many | TRBV4-2
CASSQTSGGTDTQYF | TGTGCCAGCAGCCAGACTAGCGGAGGCACAGATACGCAGTATTTT | TRBD2 | 15 | TRBJ2-3 | many | TRBV7-2
CATSERTFGGQYF | TGTGCCACCTCCGAAAGGACTTTCGGCGGGCAGTACTTC | NA | 13 | TRBJ2-7 | once | TRBV24-1
CASSFCRVQFPYEQYF | TGTGCCAGCAGCTTCTGCCGGGTCCAGTTTCCCTACGAGCAGTACTTC | NA | 16 | TRBJ2-7 | few | TRBV11-3
CASSYSGGQPSYEQYF | TGCGCCAGCAGCTACAGCGGGGGCCAGCCCTCCTACGAGCAGTACTTC | TRBD2 | 16 | TRBJ2-7 | NA | TRBV4-1
CSARLSGGAYQETQYF | TGCAGTGCTAGATTAAGCGGGGGGGCCTACCAAGAGACCCAGTACTTC | TRBD2 | 16 | TRBJ2-5 | NA | TRBV20-1
CATNRQGRTYEQYF | TGTGCCACCAATCGACAGGGGAGAACCTACGAGCAGTACTTC | TRBD1 | 14 | TRBJ2-7 | many | TRBV28
CASSYGSPGTEAFF | TGTGCCAGCAGTTATGGGTCCCCGGGGACTGAAGCTTTCTTT | NA | 14 | TRBJ1-1 | NA | TRBV28
CASRPHGYNEQFF | TGTGCCAGCAGGCCGCACGGCTACAATGAGCAGTTCTTC | NA | 13 | TRBJ2-1 | NA | TRBV7-8
CASSLGPGQEFEKLFF | TGTGCCAGCAGCTTAGGACCGGGACAAGAATTTGAAAAACTGTTTTTT | NA | 16 | TRBJ1-4 | many | TRBV7-2
CASSYTGTISTQYF | TGTGCCAGCAGTTACACCGGGACAATTAGTACGCAGTATTTT | NA | 14 | TRBJ2-3 | many | TRBV7-9
CASNPWTSGVAHEQFF | TGTGCCAGTAATCCTTGGACTAGCGGGGTAGCTCATGAGCAGTTCTTC | TRBD2 | 16 | TRBJ2-1 | NA | TRBV19
CASSTPNRDNEQFF | TGTGCCAGCAGTACCCCGAACAGGGACAATGAGCAGTTCTTC | NA | 14 | TRBJ2-1 | few | TRBV12-3/TRBV12-4
CASSSGQGKNNEQFF | TGTGCCAGCAGCTCGGGACAGGGGAAAAACAATGAGCAGTTCTTC | TRBD1 | 15 | TRBJ2-1 | many | TRBV7-2
CSASQLAEGTGELFF | TGCAGTGCTAGCCAACTAGCTGAAGGCACCGGGGAGCTGTTTTTT | NA | 15 | TRBJ2-2 | NA | TRBV20-1
CASSQDPSQVVF | TGTGCCAGCAGCCAAGACCCGTCACAGGTGGTCTTT | NA | 12 | TRBJ1-1 | few | TRBV3-1
CASSSPGQFSYEQYF | TGTGCCAGCAGTTCTCCGGGACAGTTTTCCTACGAGCAGTACTTC | TRBD1 | 15 | TRBJ2-7 | few | TRBV28
CSVEVDTQYF | TGCAGCGTTGAAGTAGATACGCAGTATTTT | NA | 10 | TRBJ2-3 | NA | TRBV29-1